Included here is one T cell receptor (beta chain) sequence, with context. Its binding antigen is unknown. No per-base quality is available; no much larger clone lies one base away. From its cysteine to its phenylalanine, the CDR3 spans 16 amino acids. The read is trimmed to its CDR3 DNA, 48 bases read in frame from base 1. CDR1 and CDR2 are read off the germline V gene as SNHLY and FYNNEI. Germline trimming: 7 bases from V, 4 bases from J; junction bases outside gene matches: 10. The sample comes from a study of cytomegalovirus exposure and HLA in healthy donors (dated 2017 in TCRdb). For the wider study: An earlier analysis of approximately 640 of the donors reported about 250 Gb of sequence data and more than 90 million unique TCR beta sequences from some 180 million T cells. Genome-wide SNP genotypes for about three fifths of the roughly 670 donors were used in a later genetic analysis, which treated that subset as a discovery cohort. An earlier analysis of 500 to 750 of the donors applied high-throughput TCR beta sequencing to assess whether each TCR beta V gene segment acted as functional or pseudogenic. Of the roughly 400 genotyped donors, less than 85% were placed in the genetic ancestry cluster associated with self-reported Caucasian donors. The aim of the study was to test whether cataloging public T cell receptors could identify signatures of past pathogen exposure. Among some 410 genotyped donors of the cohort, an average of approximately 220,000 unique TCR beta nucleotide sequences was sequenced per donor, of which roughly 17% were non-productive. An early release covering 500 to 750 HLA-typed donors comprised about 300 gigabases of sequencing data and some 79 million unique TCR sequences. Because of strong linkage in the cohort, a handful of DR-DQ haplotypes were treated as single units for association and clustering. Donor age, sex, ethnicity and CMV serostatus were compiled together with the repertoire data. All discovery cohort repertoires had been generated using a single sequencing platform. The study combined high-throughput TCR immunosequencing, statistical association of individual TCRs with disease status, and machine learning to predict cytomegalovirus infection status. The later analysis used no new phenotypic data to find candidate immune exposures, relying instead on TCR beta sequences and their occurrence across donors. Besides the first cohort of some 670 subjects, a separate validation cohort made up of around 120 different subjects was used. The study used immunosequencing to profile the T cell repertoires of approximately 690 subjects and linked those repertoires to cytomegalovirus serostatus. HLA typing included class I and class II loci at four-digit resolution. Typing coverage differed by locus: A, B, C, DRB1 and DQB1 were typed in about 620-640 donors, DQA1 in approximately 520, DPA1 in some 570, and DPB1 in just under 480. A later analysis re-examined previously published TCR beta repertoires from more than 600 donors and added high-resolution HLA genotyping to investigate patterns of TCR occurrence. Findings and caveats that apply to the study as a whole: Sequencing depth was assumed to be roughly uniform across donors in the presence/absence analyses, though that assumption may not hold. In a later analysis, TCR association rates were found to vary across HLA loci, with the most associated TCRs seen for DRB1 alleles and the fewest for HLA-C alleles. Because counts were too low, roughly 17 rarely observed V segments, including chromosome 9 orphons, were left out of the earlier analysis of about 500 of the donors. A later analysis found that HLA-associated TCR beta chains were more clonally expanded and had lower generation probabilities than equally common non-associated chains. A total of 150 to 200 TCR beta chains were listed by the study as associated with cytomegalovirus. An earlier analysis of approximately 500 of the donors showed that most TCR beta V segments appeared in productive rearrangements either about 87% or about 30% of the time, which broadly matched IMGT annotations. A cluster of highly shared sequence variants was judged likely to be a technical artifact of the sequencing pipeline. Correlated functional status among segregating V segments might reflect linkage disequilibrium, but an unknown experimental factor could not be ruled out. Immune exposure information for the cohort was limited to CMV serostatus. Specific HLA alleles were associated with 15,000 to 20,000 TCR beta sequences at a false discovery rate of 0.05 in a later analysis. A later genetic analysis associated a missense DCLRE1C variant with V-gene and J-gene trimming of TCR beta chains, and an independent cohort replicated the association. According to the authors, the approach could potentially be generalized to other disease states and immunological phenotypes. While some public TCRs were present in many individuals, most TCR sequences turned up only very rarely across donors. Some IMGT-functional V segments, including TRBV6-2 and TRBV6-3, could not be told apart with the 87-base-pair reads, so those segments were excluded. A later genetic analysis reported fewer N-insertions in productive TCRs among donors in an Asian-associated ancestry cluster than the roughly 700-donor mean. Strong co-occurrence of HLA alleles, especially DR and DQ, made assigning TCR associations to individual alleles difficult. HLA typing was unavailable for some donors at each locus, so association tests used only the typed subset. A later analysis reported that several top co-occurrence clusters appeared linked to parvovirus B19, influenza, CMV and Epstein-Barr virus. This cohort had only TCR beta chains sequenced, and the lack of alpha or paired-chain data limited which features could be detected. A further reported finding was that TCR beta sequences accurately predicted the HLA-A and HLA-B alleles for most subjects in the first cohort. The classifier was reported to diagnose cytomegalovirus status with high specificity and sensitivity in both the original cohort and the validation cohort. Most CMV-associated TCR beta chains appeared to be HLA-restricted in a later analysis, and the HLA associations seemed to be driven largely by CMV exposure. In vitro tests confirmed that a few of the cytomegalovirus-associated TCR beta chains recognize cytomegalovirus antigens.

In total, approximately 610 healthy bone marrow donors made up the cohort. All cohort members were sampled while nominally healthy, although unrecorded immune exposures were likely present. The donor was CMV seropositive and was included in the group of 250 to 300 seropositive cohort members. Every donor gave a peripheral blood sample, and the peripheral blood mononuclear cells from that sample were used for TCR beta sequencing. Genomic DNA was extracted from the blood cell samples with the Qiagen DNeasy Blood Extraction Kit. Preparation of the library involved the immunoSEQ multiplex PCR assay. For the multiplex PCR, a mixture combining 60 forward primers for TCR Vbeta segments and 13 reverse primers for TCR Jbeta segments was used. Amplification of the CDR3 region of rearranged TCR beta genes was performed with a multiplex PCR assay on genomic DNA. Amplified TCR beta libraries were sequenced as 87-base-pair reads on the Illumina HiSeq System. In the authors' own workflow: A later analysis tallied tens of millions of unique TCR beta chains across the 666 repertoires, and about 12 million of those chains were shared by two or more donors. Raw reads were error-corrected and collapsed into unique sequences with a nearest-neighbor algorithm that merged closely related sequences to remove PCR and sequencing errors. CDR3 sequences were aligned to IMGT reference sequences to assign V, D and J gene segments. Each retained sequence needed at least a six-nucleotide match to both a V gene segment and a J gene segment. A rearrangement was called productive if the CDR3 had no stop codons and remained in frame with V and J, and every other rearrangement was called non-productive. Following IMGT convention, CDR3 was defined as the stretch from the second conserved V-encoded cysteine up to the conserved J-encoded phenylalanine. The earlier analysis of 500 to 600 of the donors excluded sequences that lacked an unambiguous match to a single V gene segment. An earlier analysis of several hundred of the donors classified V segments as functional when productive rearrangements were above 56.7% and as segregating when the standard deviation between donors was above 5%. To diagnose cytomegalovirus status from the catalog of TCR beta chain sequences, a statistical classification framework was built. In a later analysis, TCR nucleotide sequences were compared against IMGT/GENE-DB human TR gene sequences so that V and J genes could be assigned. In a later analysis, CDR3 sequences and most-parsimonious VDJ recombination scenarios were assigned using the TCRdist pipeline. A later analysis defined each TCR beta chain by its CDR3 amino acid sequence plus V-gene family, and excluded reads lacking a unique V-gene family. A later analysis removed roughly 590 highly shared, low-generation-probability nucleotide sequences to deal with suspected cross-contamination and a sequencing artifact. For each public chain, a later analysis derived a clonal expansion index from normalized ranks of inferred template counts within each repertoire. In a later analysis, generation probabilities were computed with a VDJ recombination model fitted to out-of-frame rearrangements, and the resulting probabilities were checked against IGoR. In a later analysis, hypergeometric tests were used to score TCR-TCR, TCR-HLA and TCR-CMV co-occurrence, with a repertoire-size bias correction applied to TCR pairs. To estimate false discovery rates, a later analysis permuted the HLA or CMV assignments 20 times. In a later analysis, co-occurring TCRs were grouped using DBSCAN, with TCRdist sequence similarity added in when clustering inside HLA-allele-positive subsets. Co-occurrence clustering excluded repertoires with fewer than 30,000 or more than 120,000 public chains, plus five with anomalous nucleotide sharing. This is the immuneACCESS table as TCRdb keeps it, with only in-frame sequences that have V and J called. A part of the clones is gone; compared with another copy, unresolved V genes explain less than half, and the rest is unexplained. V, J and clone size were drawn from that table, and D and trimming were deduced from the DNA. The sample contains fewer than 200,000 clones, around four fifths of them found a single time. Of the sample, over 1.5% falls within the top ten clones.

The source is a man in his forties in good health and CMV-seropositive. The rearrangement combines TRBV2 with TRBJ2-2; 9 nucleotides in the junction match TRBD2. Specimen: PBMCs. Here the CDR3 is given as CASTSSGSLGTGELFF. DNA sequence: TGTGCCAGCACGAGTAGCGGGAGTTTGGGCACCGGGGAGCTGTTTTTT.